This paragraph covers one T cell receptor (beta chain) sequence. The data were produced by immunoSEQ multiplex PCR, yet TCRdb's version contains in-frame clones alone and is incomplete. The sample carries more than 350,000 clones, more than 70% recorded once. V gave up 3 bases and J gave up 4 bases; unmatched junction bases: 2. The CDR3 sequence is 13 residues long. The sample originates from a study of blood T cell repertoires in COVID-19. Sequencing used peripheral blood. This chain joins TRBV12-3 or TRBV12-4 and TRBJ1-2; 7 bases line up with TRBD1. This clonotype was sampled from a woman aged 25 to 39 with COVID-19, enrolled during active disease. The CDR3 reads CASSFRQGYGYTF. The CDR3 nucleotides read TGTGCCAGCAGTTTTCGACAGGGCTATGGCTACACCTTC.